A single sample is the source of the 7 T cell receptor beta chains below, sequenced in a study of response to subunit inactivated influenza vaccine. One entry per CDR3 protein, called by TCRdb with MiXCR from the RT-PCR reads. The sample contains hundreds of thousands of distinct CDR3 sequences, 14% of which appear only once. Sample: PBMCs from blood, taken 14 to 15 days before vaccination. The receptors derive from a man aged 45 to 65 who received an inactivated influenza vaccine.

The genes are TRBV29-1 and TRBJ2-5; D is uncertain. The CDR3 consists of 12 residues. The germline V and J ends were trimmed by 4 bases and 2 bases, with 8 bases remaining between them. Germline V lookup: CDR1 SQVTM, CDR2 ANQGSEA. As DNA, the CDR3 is TGCAGCGTTGGCAAACAGCAAGAGACCCAGTACTTC. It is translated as CSVGKQQETQYF.

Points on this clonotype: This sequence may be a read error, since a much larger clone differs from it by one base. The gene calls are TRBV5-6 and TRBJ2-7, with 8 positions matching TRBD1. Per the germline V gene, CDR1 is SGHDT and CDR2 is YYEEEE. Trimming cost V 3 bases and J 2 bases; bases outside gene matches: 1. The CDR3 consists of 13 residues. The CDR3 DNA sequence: TGTGCCAGCAGCTGGGGACAGGCCTACGAGCAGTACTTC. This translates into CASSWGQAYEQYF.

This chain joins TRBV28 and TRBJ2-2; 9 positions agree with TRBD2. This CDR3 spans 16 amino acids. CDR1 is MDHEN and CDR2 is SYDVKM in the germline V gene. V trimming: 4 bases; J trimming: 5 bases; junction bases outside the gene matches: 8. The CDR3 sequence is CASSSQREAGTGELFF. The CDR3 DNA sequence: TGTGCCAGCAGTTCTCAGCGGGAGGCCGGAACCGGGGAGCTGTTTTTT.

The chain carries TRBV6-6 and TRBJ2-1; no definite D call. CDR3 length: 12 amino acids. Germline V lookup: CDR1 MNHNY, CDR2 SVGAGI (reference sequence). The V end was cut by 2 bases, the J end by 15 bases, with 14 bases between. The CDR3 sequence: CASSYRTHVGFF. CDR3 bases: TGTGCCAGCAGTTACCGGACCCACGTGGGGTTCTTC.

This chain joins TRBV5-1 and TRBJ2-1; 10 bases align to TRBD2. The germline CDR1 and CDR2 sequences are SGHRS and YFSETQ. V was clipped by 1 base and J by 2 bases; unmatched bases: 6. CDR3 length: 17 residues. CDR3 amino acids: CASSLSSGGAPYNEQFF. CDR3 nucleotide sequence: TGCGCCAGCAGCTTGTCCAGCGGGGGGGCCCCCTACAATGAGCAGTTCTTC.

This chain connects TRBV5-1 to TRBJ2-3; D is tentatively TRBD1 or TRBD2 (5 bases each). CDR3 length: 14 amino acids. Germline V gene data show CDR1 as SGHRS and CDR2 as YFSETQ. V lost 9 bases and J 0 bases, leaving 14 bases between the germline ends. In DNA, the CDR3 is TGCGCCACCTCATCCGGGGCTAGCACAGATACGCAGTATTTT. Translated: CATSSGASTDTQYF.

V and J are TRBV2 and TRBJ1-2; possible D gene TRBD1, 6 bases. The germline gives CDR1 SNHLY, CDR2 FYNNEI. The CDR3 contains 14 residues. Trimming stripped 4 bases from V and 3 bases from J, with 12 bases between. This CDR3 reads CASSATQGDYGYTF. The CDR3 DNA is TGTGCCAGCAGTGCTACACAGGGTGACTATGGCTACACCTTC.